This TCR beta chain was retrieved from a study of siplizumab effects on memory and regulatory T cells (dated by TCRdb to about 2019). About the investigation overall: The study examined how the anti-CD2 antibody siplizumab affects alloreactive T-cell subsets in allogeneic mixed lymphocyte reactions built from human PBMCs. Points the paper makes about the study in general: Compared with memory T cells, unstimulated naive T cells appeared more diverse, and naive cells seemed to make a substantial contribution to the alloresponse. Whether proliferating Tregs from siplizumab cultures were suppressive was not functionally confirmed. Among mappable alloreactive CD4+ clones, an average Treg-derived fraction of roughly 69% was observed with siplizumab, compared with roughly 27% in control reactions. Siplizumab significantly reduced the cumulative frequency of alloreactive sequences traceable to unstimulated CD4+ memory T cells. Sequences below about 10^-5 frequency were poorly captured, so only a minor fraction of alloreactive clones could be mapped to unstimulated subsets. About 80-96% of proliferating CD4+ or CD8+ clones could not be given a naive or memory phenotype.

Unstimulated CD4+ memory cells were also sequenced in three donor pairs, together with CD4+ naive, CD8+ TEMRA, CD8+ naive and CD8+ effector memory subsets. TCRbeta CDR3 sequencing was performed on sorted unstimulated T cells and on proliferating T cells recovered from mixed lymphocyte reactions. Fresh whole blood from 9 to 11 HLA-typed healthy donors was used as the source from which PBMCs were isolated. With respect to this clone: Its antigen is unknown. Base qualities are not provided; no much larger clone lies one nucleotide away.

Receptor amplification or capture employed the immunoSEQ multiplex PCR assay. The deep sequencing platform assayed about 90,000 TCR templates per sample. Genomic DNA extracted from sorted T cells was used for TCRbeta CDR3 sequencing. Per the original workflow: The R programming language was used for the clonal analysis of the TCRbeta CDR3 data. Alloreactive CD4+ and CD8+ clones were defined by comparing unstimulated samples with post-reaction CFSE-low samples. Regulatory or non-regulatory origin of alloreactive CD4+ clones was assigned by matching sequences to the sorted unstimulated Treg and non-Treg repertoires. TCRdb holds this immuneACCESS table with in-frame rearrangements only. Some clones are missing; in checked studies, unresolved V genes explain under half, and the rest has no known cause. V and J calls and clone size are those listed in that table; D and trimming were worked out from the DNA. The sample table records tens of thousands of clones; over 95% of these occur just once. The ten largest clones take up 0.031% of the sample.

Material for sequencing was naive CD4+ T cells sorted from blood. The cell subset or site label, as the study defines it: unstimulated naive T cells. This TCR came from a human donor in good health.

The CDR3 reads CASSDRLAGSDTQYF. The sequenced DNA is TGTGCCAGCAGCGACCGTTTAGCGGGCTCAGATACGCAGTATTTT. Recombination connected TRBV11-2 to TRBJ2-3; 7 central nucleotides agree with TRBD2. Per the germline V gene, SGHAT is the CDR1 and FQNNGV is the CDR2. Here V drops 5 bases and J drops 4 bases, and the junction holds 9 bases not matched to any gene. Measured from the cysteine to the phenylalanine, the CDR3 is 15 residues long. The CDR3 DNA has 45 bases and is translated from base 1. The variable domain in full, with residues beyond the CDR3 obtained from the reference TRBV11-2 and TRBJ2-3 genes, is EAGVAQSPRYKIIEKRQSVAFWCNPISGHATLYWYQQILGQGPKLLIQFQNNGVVDDSQLPKDRFSAERLKGVDSTLKIQPAKLEDSAVYLCASSDRLAGSDTQYFGPGTRLTVL.